These 3 T cell receptor beta chains came from one sample sequenced in a study of Graves' ophthalmopathy and Graves' hyperthyroidism. Using RNA transcripts, the TCR beta CDR3 regions were amplified. An opening RT-PCR round employed HTBI primers and preceded a second-round multiplex PCR. MiXCR, run by TCRdb on the multiplex PCR reads, gives a single entry per CDR3 protein. The sample has 560,000 or so distinct CDR3 sequences, under 45% seen once. Sequencing input: peripheral blood or thyroid tissue (not recorded which). The receptor source for this set is an adult man with Graves' hyperthyroidism.

This clonotype was recorded a few times. The rearrangement links TRBV15 to TRBJ2-3; D gene uncertain. The V end was cut by 0 bases, the J end by 4 bases, with 5 bases between. CDR3 length: 13 amino acids. The germline gives CDR1 LNHNV, CDR2 YYDKDF (reference sequence). The CDR3 DNA sequence: TGTGCCACCAGCAGAGATCTCCCAGATACGCAGTATTTT. Amino acid sequence: CATSRDLPDTQYF.

This chain uses TRBV9 with TRBJ2-5; 9 positions agree with TRBD1. This CDR3 comprises 15 residues. Germline CDR1 and CDR2: SGDLS and YYNGEE. V lost 5 bases, J lost 2 bases, and 7 bases stayed unmatched. The CDR3 DNA sequence: TGTGCCAGCAGTACCGGGACAGGGTTGCAAGAGACCCAGTACTTC. Amino acids: CASSTGTGLQETQYF.

This clonotype was seen many times. A read error may produce the germline difference seen at one junction end. The chain recombines TRBV7-2 with TRBJ2-2, with 8 nucleotides matching TRBD2. The CDR3 has 18 residues. In germline, CDR1 is SGHTA, CDR2 FQGNSA. The DNA for the CDR3 is TGTGCCAGCAGCTCGAGGGGGGCGGGGGGCCCGAACGCCGGGGAGCTGTTTTTT. Translating gives CASSSRGAGGPNAGELFF.